This T cell receptor (beta chain) emerged from a study of radiation and T cells in renal cell carcinoma (TCRdb year 2020). Regarding the complete study: In total, 50 to 60 samples, comprising roughly 25 tumors and around 27 peripheral blood samples, were subjected to TCR beta sequencing. The last blood draw happened 4 weeks after radiation, timed to coincide with nephrectomy. A total of 4 million to 5 million unique CDR3 nucleotide sequences, encoding 2,500,000 or so unique CDR3 amino acid sequences, were found across all 50 or so samples. Summary of the overall study and its limitations: The single-armed trial design could not address effects of radiation dose or scheduling on the TCR repertoire. Changes in the blood repertoire were not tracked past 4 weeks after treatment. Because pretreatment tumor biopsies were not available, the study could not determine whether clonotypes were already present within the tumor at baseline. An increase in top tumor clonotypes in blood was observed from baseline to 2 weeks post-radiation, followed by contraction by 4 weeks, which was taken to suggest transient expansion of tumor-resident clones.

From cysteine to phenylalanine, the CDR3 is 15 amino acids long. The retained sequence is limited to the CDR3, 45 bases, with the frame set at the first base. V drops 3 bases and J drops 2 bases, leaving 13 bases in between. From the germline V gene, CDR1 is SGHTA and CDR2 is FQGNSA. The time point label corresponds to: blood 4 weeks post-SBRT, at nephrectomy. The treatment or condition label corresponds to: 15 Gy SBRT to primary tumor, nephrectomy 4 weeks later. The samples were obtained from a clinical trial, where primary renal cell carcinomas were treated with 15 Gy stereotactic body radiation therapy and then removed by nephrectomy 4 weeks afterward. To follow tumor-enriched clonotypes, serial peripheral blood was collected from radiation-treated patients at baseline and at 2 weeks and 4 weeks after SBRT. Every patient had renal cell carcinoma of clear cell pathology. Genomic DNA for TCR sequencing was prepared using the QIAamp DNA Blood Mini Kit (Qiagen). The analyses included just those samples that passed every quality control check.

Concerning this clone: Its antigen has not been determined. Qualities for individual bases were not recorded, and no much larger clone is one base off.

Following the manufacturer's recommendations, the immunoSEQ kit was used to generate TCR beta libraries from genomic DNA. To prepare libraries, a first multiplex PCR with proprietary primers was run, followed by a second PCR that added unique barcodes, and a bead cleanup was done after each round. A positive control reaction and a negative control reaction, both provided in the kit, were run with every batch of samples. The final libraries were assessed on an Agilent 4200 TapeStation D1000 ScreenTape, pooled by volume, and quantified by qPCR. Sequencing was performed on an Illumina NextSeq500 using a MidOutput 150-cycle cartridge, with 156 Read1 cycles, 15 Index1 cycles, and the kit custom primers. The pooled library was loaded at 0.75 to 1 pM, and approximately 19% PhiX control was spiked in. Per the original workflow: The vendor-processed data were analyzed in R, and a clonotype was defined as all T cells that share the same CDR3 nucleotide sequence. For clone abundance analyses, frequencies were normalized to the 10,000 most abundant clones in each sample. Public T cell clones, which averaged fewer than five per sample, were removed prior to analysis. Tumor-enriched clonotypes and baseline blood-enriched clonotypes were defined as those with an abundance difference of at least 32-fold between compartments. A beta-binomial differential abundance model was applied to find clonotypes that expanded or contracted between blood time points. Similarity between tumor and blood repertoires was quantified using the Baroni-Urbani and Buser coefficient, and groups were compared with two-tailed Wilcoxon tests in R. Held by TCRdb, this immuneACCESS table contains in-frame sequences only and omits some clones. Under half of the omission traces to an unresolved V gene where checked; the cause of the rest is unknown. V and J calls plus clone size are reproduced from that table; the DNA served to infer D and trimming. The sample table contains roughly 58,000 clones; only one count was recorded for approximately 80% of them. The top ten hold about 6.8% of the sample.

The sequencing here drew on blood, taken from a patient whose treatment included radiotherapy and nephrectomy. Recombination joined TRBV7-2 with TRBJ2-5; matching of 5 bases hints at TRBD1 as the D gene. The sequence was obtained from a man aged 55 to 70 with renal cell carcinoma. DNA sequence: TGTGCCAGCAGCTTGGGATGGACATTTCAAGAGACCCAGTACTTC. Translated, it gives CASSLGWTFQETQYF. This CDR3, with the reference TRBV7-2 and TRBJ2-5 proteins standing in past its ends, gives the full variable domain GAGVSQSPSNKVTEKGKDVELRCDPISGHTALYWYRQSLGQGLEFLIYFQGNSAPDKSGLPSDRFSAERTGGSVSTLTIQRTQQEDSAVYLCASSLGWTFQETQYFGPGTRLLVL.